The clone carrying this T cell receptor (beta chain) was seen only a few times. Its cognate antigen is unknown. MiXCR, run by TCRdb on the 5' RACE reads, gives a single entry per CDR3 protein. The sample includes 100,000 to 130,000 distinct CDR3 sequences, approximately 15% of them seen just once. This entry comes from a study of T-cell memory formation after mild COVID-19. The germline gives CDR1 MNHEY, CDR2 SVGEGT. The CDR3 covers 17 residues. V lost 7 bases, J lost 1 base, and 15 bases stayed unmatched. Study-wide findings and caveats: Cross-reactive memory seemingly joined, as some responding clones were found in pre-infection memory.

The sequenced sample was PBMCs or a T cell subset sorted from them (not recorded which). The clonotype originates from a man between 18 and 29 years old who had mild COVID-19 (a few samples of this study predate the infection). Cell type and time point are not known. The rearrangement joins TRBV6-2 or TRBV6-3 to TRBJ1-1; 7 nucleotides agree with TRBD1. CDR3 sequence reads: CASIPRLDRVKNTEAFF. CDR3 nucleotide sequence: TGTGCCAGCATTCCGCGGCTAGACAGGGTAAAGAACACTGAAGCTTTCTTT.